This T cell receptor (beta chain) was identified during a study of T cells expressing NK-cell markers. Notes on the study in general: These clonotypes, the leaders elsewhere, also led the CD3+CD56-NKG2C+ fraction in several donors.

Germline lookup yields CDR1 SGHDT and CDR2 YYEEEE. This CDR3 is built from 14 residues. TCRdb re-called the 5' RACE reads and shows each CDR3 protein once, DNA omitted. This sample's table reports around 380,000 distinct CDR3 sequences. In the case of this clonotype: Its specificity is unknown.

The clonotype was recovered from a woman aged 50 to 60 in good health. The chain couples TRBV5-6 to TRBJ2-1; TCRdb's D gene call, TRBD1, goes unchecked for lack of DNA. The sample comprised blood T cells: a sorted CD56 or NKG2C T cell subset, CD4+ or CD8+ T cells, or bulk PBMC T cells (not recorded which). CDR3 sequence: CASGASSGWDEQFF.